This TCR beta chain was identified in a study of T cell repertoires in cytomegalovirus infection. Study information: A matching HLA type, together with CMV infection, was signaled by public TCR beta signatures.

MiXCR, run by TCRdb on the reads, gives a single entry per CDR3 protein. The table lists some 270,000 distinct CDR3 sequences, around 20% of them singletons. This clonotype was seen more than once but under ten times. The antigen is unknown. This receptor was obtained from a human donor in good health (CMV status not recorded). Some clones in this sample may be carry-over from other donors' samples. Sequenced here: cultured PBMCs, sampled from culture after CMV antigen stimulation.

The CDR3 nucleotides are TGTGCCAGCAGCTTTCCTAGCGGGAGTGAAGGGGATTACGAGCAGTACTTC. Amino acid sequence: CASSFPSGSEGDYEQYF. The chain is built from TRBV7-9 and TRBJ2-7; 10 positions match TRBD2. This CDR3 spans 17 amino acids. Looked up from germline, CDR1 is SEHNR and CDR2 is FQNEAQ (reference sequence). V lost 3 bases and J lost 4; bases outside the gene matches: 12.